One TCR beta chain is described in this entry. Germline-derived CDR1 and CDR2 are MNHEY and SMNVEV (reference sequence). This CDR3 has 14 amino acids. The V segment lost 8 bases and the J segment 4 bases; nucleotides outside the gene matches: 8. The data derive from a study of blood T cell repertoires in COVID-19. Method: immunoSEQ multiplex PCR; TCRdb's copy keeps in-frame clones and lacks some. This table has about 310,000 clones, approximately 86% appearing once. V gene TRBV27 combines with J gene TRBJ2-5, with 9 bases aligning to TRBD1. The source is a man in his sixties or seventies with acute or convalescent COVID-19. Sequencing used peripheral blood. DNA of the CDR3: TGTGCCAGCGGCCGGGACAGGGTGGTAGAGACCCAGTACTTC. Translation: CASGRDRVVETQYF.